The 10 T cell receptor beta chains in this list originate from one sample, sequenced in a study of identical twins. TCRdb re-called the 5' RACE reads through MiXCR, storing one row per CDR3 protein. The table records 400,000 to 500,000 distinct CDR3 sequences, roughly 20% of them present only once. The sequencing sample was made of naive T cells sorted from blood. The receptors come from a man in his forties or fifties in good health.

In this sample, this clonotype turned up a few times. The chain couples TRBV20-1 to TRBJ2-3; D is tentatively TRBD1 or TRBD2 (6 bases each). CDR3 length: 14 residues. V lost 6 bases to trimming and J lost 3 bases, with 16 bases between them. Germline V gene sequence: CDR1 DFQATT, CDR2 SNEGSKA (reference sequence). The CDR3 spells CSAPSGGRTDTQYF. In DNA form, the CDR3 reads TGCAGTGCCCCTTCTGGGGGGCGGACAGATACGCAGTATTTT.

The V and J genes are TRBV20-1 and TRBJ1-1; possible D gene TRBD1, 5 bases. This CDR3 has 15 amino acids. CDR1 is DFQATT, CDR2 SNEGSKA, per germline (reference sequence). V was pared by 7 bases and J by 4 bases, with 22 bases between. The CDR3, as DNA: TGCAGTGGGAAGAAGGGGAGATCTCAAGGCACTGAAGCTTTCTTT. Translating gives CSGKKGRSQGTEAFF.

The V gene is TRBV6-1, the J gene TRBJ2-7; D unclear. The germline V and J ends were trimmed by 6 bases and 0 bases, with 12 bases remaining between them. Germline V lookup: CDR1 MNHNS, CDR2 SASEGT. The CDR3 totals 14 residues. The CDR3 here is CASRPMGPSYEQYF. DNA of the CDR3: TGTGCCAGCAGACCCATGGGCCCCTCCTACGAGCAGTACTTC.

This clonotype has just a few counts. The CDR3 sequence is CASSQGLQGTEAFF. The DNA for the CDR3 is TGCGCCAGCAGCCAGGGTTTGCAGGGCACTGAAGCTTTCTTT. This chain connects TRBV4-1 to TRBJ1-1, with D possibly being TRBD1 (5 bases). This CDR3 has 14 residues. V lost 3 bases, J lost 4 bases, and 12 bases lay in between. CDR1 MGHRA and CDR2 YSYEKL come from the germline V gene.

This clonotype was recorded many times. The chain couples TRBV5-1 to TRBJ2-1, with 7 bases aligning to TRBD1. The trim removed 4 bases at V and 7 bases at J, leaving 11 bases unmatched. The CDR3 consists of 15 residues. Germline V lookup: CDR1 SGHRS, CDR2 YFSETQ. In DNA form, the CDR3 reads TGCGCCAGCAGCCCTACTCCGGGACAGTTAAATGAGCAGTTCTTC. It codes for CASSPTPGQLNEQFF. Complete variable domain (other parts from reference TRBV5-1 and TRBJ2-1): KAGVTQTPRYLIKTRGQQVTLSCSPISGHRSVSWYQQTPGQGLQFLFEYFSETQRNKGNFPGRFSGRQFSNSRSEMNVSTLELGDSALYLCASSPTPGQLNEQFFGPGTRLTVL.

The sample holds many counts of this clonotype. This rearrangement joins TRBV7-6 to TRBJ2-1; D unresolved. Trimming pared 1 base from V and 10 bases from J, leaving 11 bases between. Germline CDR1 SGHVS, CDR2 FNYEAQ. The CDR3 spans 13 residues. The CDR3 sequence is CASSLDGLREQFF. The CDR3 nucleotides read TGTGCCAGCAGCTTAGACGGGCTGAGGGAGCAGTTCTTC.

The chain links TRBV7-2 to TRBJ2-3; 7 bases are a match to TRBD2. Germline-derived CDR1 and CDR2 are SGHTA and FQGNSA. J was trimmed by 2 bases and V by 2 bases; bases with no gene match: 4. CDR3 length: 15 residues. The CDR3 reads CASSLLLAATDTQYF. CDR3 coding DNA: TGTGCCAGCAGCTTATTGCTAGCGGCCACAGATACGCAGTATTTT.

This chain links TRBV28 with TRBJ2-3; D uncertain. This CDR3 spans 14 amino acids. CDR1 is MDHEN and CDR2 is SYDVKM in the germline V gene. V lost 6 bases, J lost 4 bases, and 14 bases lay in between. CDR3 sequence reads: CASSRSNWADTQYF. Here the CDR3 DNA reads TGTGCCAGCAGCCGTTCAAATTGGGCAGATACGCAGTATTTT.

In its sample, this clonotype was seen a few times. This rearrangement joins TRBV7-2 to TRBJ2-4, with D perhaps assigned TRBD1 or TRBD2 (6 bases each). There are 15 residues in the CDR3. Germline values: CDR1 SGHTA, CDR2 FQGNSA. V dropped 3 bases and J dropped 6 bases, with 15 bases sitting between them. In DNA, the CDR3 is TGTGCCAGCAGCTTGGGTGGGGGGCGCCCAAACATTCAGTACTTC. It translates to CASSLGGGRPNIQYF.

The chain is built from TRBV20-1 and TRBJ2-7; D gene uncertain. The CDR3 has 11 residues. Trimming removed 8 bases from V and 3 bases from J, with 11 bases in between. The germline CDR1 and CDR2 sequences are DFQATT and SNEGSKA (reference sequence). The chain's CDR3 is CSNEKNYEQYF. DNA of the CDR3: TGCAGTAACGAGAAAAACTACGAGCAGTACTTC.